The entry that follows covers one T cell receptor (beta chain) sequence. What it binds is not known. The data belong to a study of cytomegalovirus exposure and HLA in healthy donors. Across the whole study: A prior study identified just under 120 million unique TCR beta sequences from 190 million or so T cells. General study points: Donors belonging to an Asian-associated ancestry cluster reportedly showed fewer N-insertions in productive TCRs than the 666-donor mean, according to what a later analysis found. Presence/absence analyses treated sequencing depth as roughly uniform across donors. Under in vitro conditions, three CMV-associated chains were confirmed as specific for CMV antigens.

Trimming at V came to 6 bases and at J to 7 bases, leaving 8 bases not matched to a gene. CDR1 MNHEY and CDR2 SVGAGI come from the germline V gene. CDR3 length equals 14 residues. Researchers ran the PCR with 60 Vbeta and 13 Jbeta primers. Only in-frame clones appear in the TCRdb table, and some are missing; sequencing was by immunoSEQ multiplex PCR. The sample shows under 200,000 clones, about three quarters of them seen only once. The chain recombines TRBV6-5 with TRBJ2-7; 11 nucleotides match TRBD2. Sequenced sample: PBMCs. The receptor was derived from a man aged 40-50 years in good health and CMV-seronegative. CDR3 nucleotides: TGTGCCAGCAGACAACTAGCGGGGGAACGGGAGCAGTACTTC. The encoded protein is CASRQLAGEREQYF.